The present T cell receptor beta chain was sequenced within a study of cytomegalovirus exposure and HLA in healthy donors. Produced via immunoSEQ multiplex PCR; TCRdb's table is partial and in-frame only. The sample yields about 150,000 clones, roughly 84% seen once. Findings and caveats of the study: Reported results showed that the classifier diagnosed cytomegalovirus status with high specificity and sensitivity. The authors confirmed in vitro that a few CMV-associated chains were specific for CMV antigens.

It was the roughly 110-subject validation cohort, separate from the approximately 680-subject first cohort, to which the donors belonged. A remark on this clone: Its antigen is undetermined.

Trimming took 4 bases from V and 2 from J; bases not matched to a gene: 5. Germline lookup yields CDR1 SGDLS and CDR2 YYNGEE. The CDR3 is 15 residues long. This TCR derives from a human donor in good health. The gene calls are TRBV9 and TRBJ1-1; 10 bases are shared with TRBD1. The specimen sequenced was PBMCs. CDR3: CASSFGTGENTEAFF. In DNA, the CDR3 is TGTGCCAGCAGCTTCGGGACAGGGGAAAACACTGAAGCTTTCTTT.